This TCR beta chain was sequenced in a study of response to subunit inactivated influenza vaccine (dated by TCRdb to 2016 to 2019). Study-level background: The study used deep quantitative T cell receptor repertoire profiling to track responses to a trivalent subunit inactivated influenza vaccine.

The CDR3 starts with the cysteine, ends with the phenylalanine, and has 19 residues. CDR3 DNA only is kept here, 57 bases in frame from base 1. Via the germline V gene, CDR1 is SQVTM and CDR2 ANQGSEA. V is cut back by 4 bases and J by 3 bases, with 20 bases in the junction unmatched. Details on this clonotype: Its antigen has not been determined. Per-base qualities were not stored, and no clone one base away is much larger.

The method behind the library was RT-PCR. The sequencer listed for this sample is Illumina HiSeq 2500. TCRdb passed the public sequencing reads through fastp at Q25 and MiXCR, retaining productive beta sequences. Duplicate CDR3 protein sequences are folded into a single record with the most common DNA and genes. The sample records more than 600,000 distinct CDR3 sequences, about 18% of which are singletons. The top ten clonotypes cover about 11% of the sample. Here is what the overall study found, with its caveats: It was suggested by the authors that each seasonal influenza vaccination may recruit only a limited number of new T cells.

The material was PBMCs from blood, obtained roughly 5 days after vaccination. The chain couples TRBV29-1 to TRBJ2-5; the central 10 bases match TRBD2. The receptor was derived from a man aged 50 to 59 who received an inactivated influenza vaccine. Donor details come from another sample of the same person, matched by shared clones. The base sequence is TGCAGCGTTGGTAGGGGGGAACTAGCGGGGCGAGTCCCTAAAGAGACCCAGTACTTC. This yields the protein CSVGRGELAGRVPKETQYF.